The T cell receptor beta chain described here comes from a study of blood T cell repertoires in COVID-19. The J segment lost 4 bases and the V segment lost 8 bases, leaving 6 bases of the junction unmatched. The CDR3 runs 14 residues. Germline V gene sequence: CDR1 LNHDA, CDR2 SQIVND (reference sequence). Method: immunoSEQ multiplex PCR; TCRdb's copy keeps in-frame clones and lacks some. This table has 90,000 to 150,000 clones, over 75% appearing once. The sequence was collected from a man between 65 and 80 years old with active or convalescent COVID-19. The specimen was peripheral blood. The chain joins TRBV19 to TRBJ2-1; TRBD1 aligns across 9 bases. In DNA, the CDR3 is TGTGCCAGTGCTGGGACAGGGATTTACAATGAGCAGTTCTTC. Residues: CASAGTGIYNEQFF.